Listed below are T cell receptor beta chains from one sample, sequenced in a study of shared clonotypes between healthy human individuals. Data came from immunoSEQ multiplex PCR; TCRdb stores just in-frame clones and leaves some out. This sample has roughly 2.4 million clones, with approximately 95% found just once. Sequencing was carried out using naive CD4+ T cells sorted from blood. Every receptor here comes from a man aged 18-30 years in good health. Each CDR3 is given with its conserved first and last residue. A D gene is named only where the DNA matches it firmly. Size tells how often a clone was seen (once, few, many) or the class of an expanded clone, and some rows leave it out.

D	size	J	V	CDR3	DNA
-	-	TRBJ1-6	TRBV30	CAWSVLRTSGYNSPLHF	TGTGCCTGGAGTGTACTTCGCACCTCGGGCTATAATTCACCCCTCCACTTT
-	-	TRBJ2-2	TRBV4-1	CASSELVGGITGELFF	TGCGCCAGCAGCGAATTAGTCGGCGGAATCACCGGGGAGCTGTTTTTT
-	-	TRBJ2-1	TRBV2	CASTTGSEQFF	TGTGCCAGCACCACAGGGTCCGAGCAGTTCTTC
TRBD1	-	TRBJ1-4	TRBV6-1	CASSNQGGTNEKLFF	TGTGCCAGCAGTAACCAAGGGGGCACTAATGAAAAACTGTTTTTT
TRBD1	-	TRBJ2-6	TRBV5-4	CASSPGQRSSGANVLTF	TGTGCCAGCAGCCCGGGACAGAGAAGCTCTGGGGCCAACGTCCTGACTTTC
-	once	TRBJ2-7	TRBV30	CAWSVSGSVHYYEQYF	TGTGCCTGGAGTGTAAGCGGATCTGTTCACTACTACGAGCAGTACTTC
-	-	TRBJ1-2	TRBV2	CASSDDITYGYTF	TGTGCCAGCAGTGACGACATCACCTATGGCTACACCTTC
-	-	TRBJ2-5	TRBV5-6	CASSLGDTPGTQYF	TGTGCCAGCAGCTTGGGGGACACCCCAGGAACCCAGTACTTC
-	-	TRBJ2-7	TRBV5-1	CASGDGDNYEQYF	TGCGCCAGCGGGGACGGCGATAACTACGAGCAGTACTTC
-	-	TRBJ1-5	TRBV7-3	CASSLQGLSNQPQHF	TGTGCCAGCAGCCTACAGGGCCTTAGCAATCAGCCCCAGCATTTT
TRBD1	-	TRBJ2-7	TRBV6-6	CASSRVQGAAYEQYF	TGTGCCAGCAGTCGAGTGCAGGGGGCGGCCTACGAGCAGTACTTC
TRBD1	-	TRBJ2-5	TRBV5-1	CASGTGKVGDGRETQYF	TGCGCCAGCGGGACAGGGAAAGTGGGGGACGGCAGGGAGACCCAGTACTTC
TRBD1	-	TRBJ2-5	TRBV5-4	CASSISGGWGETQYF	TGTGCCAGCAGCATATCAGGGGGCTGGGGGGAGACCCAGTACTTC
TRBD2	-	TRBJ2-3	TRBV5-1	CASSPLIAGATDTQYF	TGCGCCAGCAGCCCTCTGATAGCGGGGGCCACAGATACGCAGTATTTT
TRBD2	once	TRBJ2-7	TRBV19	CASSLRGGSRSYEQYF	TGTGCCAGTAGTCTACGGGGGGGATCGCGATCCTACGAGCAGTACTTC
TRBD1	-	TRBJ2-7	TRBV7-3	CASSLDRGTREQYF	TGTGCCAGCAGCTTAGACAGGGGTACGCGCGAGCAGTACTTC
TRBD2	once	TRBJ2-1	TRBV11-2	CASSGISGRFYNEQFF	TGTGCCAGCAGCGGTATCAGCGGGAGATTCTACAATGAGCAGTTCTTC
-	-	TRBJ2-2	TRBV19	CASSIGGQLTGELFF	TGTGCCAGTAGTATAGGCGGACAGCTCACCGGGGAGCTGTTTTTT
-	-	TRBJ2-3	TRBV20-1	CSASKTDTQYF	TGCAGTGCTAGTAAGACAGATACGCAGTATTTT
-	-	TRBJ1-1	TRBV7-2	CASSLTVSSSEAFF	TGTGCCAGCAGCTTGACAGTTAGTTCGTCTGAAGCTTTCTTT
-	-	TRBJ1-2	TRBV30	CAWSSVGGYTF	TGTGCCTGGAGTTCAGTCGGGGGTTACACCTTC
TRBD1	-	TRBJ2-7	TRBV4-1	CASSQVGQSSYEQYF	TGCGCCAGCAGCCAAGTGGGACAGAGCTCCTACGAGCAGTACTTC
TRBD1	-	TRBJ2-1	TRBV5-4	CASSPSPGTGYGDYEQFF	TGTGCCAGCAGCCCAAGTCCCGGGACAGGGTACGGGGATTATGAGCAGTTCTTC
-	-	TRBJ1-5	TRBV19	CASSGQRNQPQHF	TGTGCCAGTAGTGGACAGAGAAATCAGCCCCAGCATTTT
-	few	TRBJ2-1	TRBV14	CASSDRSSYNEQFF	TGTGCCAGCAGTGACCGCAGCTCCTACAATGAGCAGTTCTTC
-	-	TRBJ2-3	TRBV20-1	CSATADTQYF	TGCAGTGCCACCGCAGATACGCAGTATTTT
-	-	TRBJ1-2	TRBV7-2	CASSQGGGPHSTF	TGTGCCAGCAGCCAAGGCGGAGGGCCCCATTCCACCTTC
-	-	TRBJ2-5	TRBV7-7	CASSLFFAGTGSQETQYF	TGTGCTAGCAGCTTATTTTTTGCCGGGACGGGCAGCCAAGAGACCCAGTACTTC
-	-	TRBJ2-3	TRBV5-4	CASSPGPILDTQYF	TGTGCCAGCAGCCCGGGCCCCATTTTGGATACGCAGTATTTT
TRBD2	-	TRBJ2-3	TRBV9	CASSPSGSSTDTQYF	TGTGCCAGCAGCCCTAGCGGGTCTAGCACAGATACGCAGTATTTT
TRBD1	-	TRBJ1-2	TRBV18	CASSPPGQGTYGYTF	TGTGCCAGCTCACCCCCGGGACAGGGGACCTATGGCTACACCTTC
-	-	TRBJ2-6	TRBV5-1	CASSAQPISSGANVLTF	TGCGCCAGCAGCGCACAGCCGATTAGCTCTGGGGCCAACGTCCTGACTTTC
-	-	TRBJ2-3	TRBV11-2	CASSRRDIATDTQYF	TGTGCCAGCAGCCGAAGGGATATCGCGACAGATACGCAGTATTTT
-	-	TRBJ1-4	TRBV5-6	CASSWPGPEKLFF	TGTGCCAGCAGCTGGCCAGGGCCTGAAAAACTGTTTTTT
-	-	TRBJ2-7	TRBV28	CASSSIHEQYF	TGTGCCAGCAGTTCAATTCACGAGCAGTACTTC
-	-	TRBJ2-5	TRBV27	CASSAGGGGQETQYF	TGTGCCAGCAGCGCAGGGGGGGGTGGGCAAGAGACCCAGTACTTC
-	-	TRBJ1-4	TRBV30	CAWSVLVYEKLFF	TGTGCCTGGAGTGTACTTGTCTATGAAAAACTGTTTTTT
-	-	TRBJ1-5	TRBV27	CASSLRGRNQPQHF	TGTGCCAGCAGTTTAAGAGGTCGCAATCAGCCCCAGCATTTT
-	-	TRBJ2-2	TRBV5-1	CASSSVGQITGELFF	TGCGCCAGCAGCTCGGTCGGACAGATCACCGGGGAGCTGTTTTTT
-	-	TRBJ2-4	TRBV19	CASSHDSQLAKNIQYF	TGTGCCAGTAGTCATGACAGCCAACTAGCCAAAAACATTCAGTACTTC
TRBD2	-	TRBJ2-3	TRBV7-2	CASSLEGTSSDTQYF	TGTGCCAGCAGCTTAGAGGGGACTAGCTCCGATACGCAGTATTTT
-	-	TRBJ2-7	TRBV28	CASSLLAYEQYF	TGTGCCAGCAGTCTCCTAGCGTACGAGCAGTACTTC
-	-	TRBJ1-5	TRBV9	CASSAQGFNQPQHF	TGTGCCAGCAGCGCACAGGGCTTCAATCAGCCCCAGCATTTT
-	-	TRBJ2-7	TRBV15	CATSRAPGRSYEQYF	TGTGCCACCAGCAGAGCACCGGGACGCTCCTACGAGCAGTACTTC
-	-	TRBJ1-1	TRBV2	CASSVGRERFF	TGTGCCAGCAGTGTGGGCCGGGAACGATTCTTT
-	-	TRBJ1-2	TRBV4-1	CASSQDPRDNYGYTF	TGCGCCAGCAGCCAAGATCCCCGGGACAACTATGGCTACACCTTC
TRBD1	-	TRBJ2-7	TRBV18	CASSPTGLGYEQYF	TGTGCCAGCTCACCGACAGGGTTGGGCTACGAGCAGTACTTC
TRBD1	-	TRBJ1-2	TRBV18	CASSTTGTEGYGYTF	TGTGCCAGCTCAACTACCGGGACAGAGGGCTATGGCTACACCTTC
TRBD2	-	TRBJ2-7	TRBV2	CASSLRLAGFGEQYF	TGTGCCAGCAGTTTACGACTAGCGGGATTCGGAGAGCAGTACTTC
-	-	TRBJ2-3	TRBV20-1	CSVRPTDTQYF	TGCAGTGTAAGACCTACAGATACGCAGTATTTT
TRBD1	-	TRBJ1-2	TRBV30	CAWRGQGAGYGYTF	TGTGCCTGGAGGGGACAGGGGGCGGGGTATGGCTACACCTTC
TRBD1	-	TRBJ2-1	TRBV5-4	CASTVGGTGPYNEQFF	TGTGCCAGCACCGTGGGGGGGACAGGGCCCTACAATGAGCAGTTCTTC
TRBD1	few	TRBJ2-6	TRBV7-7	CARGQDGANVLTF	TGTGCTAGGGGACAGGACGGGGCCAACGTCCTGACTTTC
TRBD1	-	TRBJ1-1	TRBV5-4	CASNTPSTGIGNTEAFF	TGTGCCAGCAACACCCCTTCGACAGGGATCGGTAACACTGAAGCTTTCTTT
-	-	TRBJ1-1	TRBV7-2	CASSLEVNTEAFF	TGTGCCAGCAGCTTAGAAGTGAACACTGAAGCTTTCTTT
-	-	TRBJ2-1	TRBV6-5	CASSRRGGEQFF	TGTGCCAGCAGTCGCAGGGGTGGTGAGCAGTTCTTC
TRBD1	-	TRBJ1-1	TRBV7-3	CASSSPGQGSEAFF	TGTGCCAGCAGCTCCCCGGGACAGGGGAGTGAAGCTTTCTTT
TRBD2	once	TRBJ2-5	TRBV28	CASSGRGRRETQYF	TGTGCCAGCAGTGGGAGGGGTAGGAGAGAGACCCAGTACTTC